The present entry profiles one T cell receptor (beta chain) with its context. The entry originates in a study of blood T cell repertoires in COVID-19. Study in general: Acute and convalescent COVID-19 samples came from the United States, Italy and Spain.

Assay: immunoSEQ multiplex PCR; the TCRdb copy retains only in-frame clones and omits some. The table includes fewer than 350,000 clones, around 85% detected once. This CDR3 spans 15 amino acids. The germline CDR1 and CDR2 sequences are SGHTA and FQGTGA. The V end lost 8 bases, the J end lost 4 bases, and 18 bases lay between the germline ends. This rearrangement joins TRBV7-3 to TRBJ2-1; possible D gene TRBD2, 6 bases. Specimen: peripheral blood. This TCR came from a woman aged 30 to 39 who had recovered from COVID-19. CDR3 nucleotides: TGTGCCAGCGGTGTTCGGGGACTTCAATACAATGAGCAGTTCTTC. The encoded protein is CASGVRGLQYNEQFF.